The text below deals with one T cell receptor beta chain. Its specificity is unknown. What made the TCR beta cDNA was 5'RACE template switching with UMIs. Reprocessing the 5' RACE reads, TCRdb reports a single entry for every CDR3 protein and omits DNA. This listing includes a few hundred thousand distinct CDR3 sequences. Germline CDR1 is SGHVS and CDR2 is FNYEAQ. This CDR3 contains 14 residues. The sample belongs to a study of T cells expressing NK-cell markers. Across the whole study: Of eight sequenced donors, seven were HCMV-seropositive and one HCMV-seronegative.

Findings and limits, study-wide: More than 5 donors carried dominant NKG2C+ clonotypes that made up roughly 1.0-7.5% of their CD8+ T cells.

Sequenced: blood T cells: a sorted CD56 or NKG2C T cell subset, CD4+ or CD8+ T cells, or bulk PBMC T cells (not recorded which). The receptor's source is a man aged 18-69 years in good health. The V call is TRBV7-6, the J call TRBJ1-5. This chain's CDR3 is CASSLDLGNQPQHF.